The clone carrying this T cell receptor (beta chain) was picked up one time. Seattle patient enrollment occurred during active infection, with longitudinal follow-up thereafter. In the original workflow: Reference gene primer amplification gave estimated nucleated cell counts. Sequenced by immunoSEQ multiplex PCR; TCRdb stores in-frame clones only, minus some. V and J calls plus clone size are reproduced from that table; the DNA served to infer D and trimming. The sample includes about 480,000 clones, 89% of them seen just once. The germline V gene encodes CDR1 MNHNS and CDR2 SASEGT. Unmatched junction bases numbered 7, after V lost 4 bases and J lost 4 bases. This CDR3 has 16 amino acids. The sample belongs to a study of blood T cell repertoires in COVID-19. Whole-study context: Samples taken during acute and convalescent COVID-19 were collected in the United States, Italy and Spain.

The sequencing input was peripheral blood. J is TRBJ2-1 and V is TRBV6-1; 10 nucleotides match TRBD2. This receptor was taken from a man aged 18 to 29 with COVID-19, enrolled during active disease. This CDR3 reads CASSAGLAGEYNEQFF. The CDR3 DNA follows: TGTGCCAGCAGTGCTGGCCTAGCGGGGGAATACAATGAGCAGTTCTTC.